Shown below are 27 T cell receptor beta chains from a single sample sequenced in a study of somatic mutations in cytotoxic T cells in rheumatoid arthritis (dated by TCRdb to 2016 to 2017). To prepare the library, the immunoSEQ multiplex PCR assay was applied. In its TCRdb copy, this immuneACCESS table keeps in-frame sequences only and misses some clones. Where compared with another copy, unresolved V genes explain less than half of these, and the others have no known cause. Recorded for this sample are about 20,000 clones; less than 90% of them occurred a single time. Of the sample, approximately 15% is held by the ten largest clones. The sample was CD8+ T cells sorted from blood. The receptor source for this set is a man in his forties in good health.

The rearrangement links TRBV4-3 to TRBJ2-3; D might be TRBD1 (6 bases). V was pared by 4 bases and J by 4 bases, with 12 bases between. The CDR3 spans 14 residues. The V gene's germline CDR1 is LGHNA and CDR2 YSLEER. The CDR3 coding sequence is TGCGCCAGCAGCCCGTCCTCAGGGGCAGATACGCAGTATTTT. It yields the protein CASSPSSGADTQYF.

This chain uses TRBV19 with TRBJ2-1, with D perhaps matching TRBD1 (5 bases). Germline-derived CDR1 and CDR2 are LNHDA and SQIVND (reference sequence). The V end lost 5 bases, the J end lost 5 bases, and 16 bases lay between the germline ends. CDR3 length equals 15 residues. CDR3 loop: CASSFRAAVHNEQFF. The CDR3 DNA sequence: TGTGCCAGTAGTTTCAGGGCGGCGGTCCACAATGAGCAGTTCTTC.

This rearrangement joins TRBV4-3 to TRBJ2-1; tentatively, D is TRBD2 (6 bases). CDR3 size: 13 residues. Germline values: CDR1 LGHNA, CDR2 YSLEER. V lost 4 bases to trimming and J lost 10 bases, with 14 bases between them. Here the CDR3 DNA reads TGCGCCAGCAGCCTCTCTGCGGAGGGGGAGCAGTTCTTC. Translated, it gives CASSLSAEGEQFF.

This chain uses TRBV28 with TRBJ2-1, with D uncertain. V shed 2 bases and J shed 5 bases, with 7 bases lying between them. Germline CDR1 reads MDHEN; CDR2 reads SYDVKM. The CDR3 contains 13 residues. The DNA of the CDR3 is TGTGCCAGCAGTTTAGGGCAAAACAATGAGCAGTTCTTC. It specifies CASSLGQNNEQFF.

The chain employs TRBV6-1 and TRBJ1-5; 7 bases line up with TRBD1. With 9 bases clipped from V and 4 bases from J, the junction kept 3 bases outside the gene matches. The CDR3 is 12 amino acids. In germline, CDR1 is MNHNS, CDR2 SASEGT. CDR3 bases: TGTGCCAGTTCAGGGGGTAATCAGCCCCAGCATTTT. Residues: CASSGGNQPQHF.

The chain couples TRBV4-3 to TRBJ2-5; possible D gene TRBD2, 5 bases. V was clipped by 0 bases and J by 7 bases, with 12 bases between them. The CDR3 length is 14 residues. The germline gives CDR1 LGHNA, CDR2 YSLEER. The CDR3 region is CASSQEEGRRTQYF. The CDR3 DNA is TGCGCCAGCAGCCAAGAAGAGGGCCGTCGGACCCAGTACTTC.

The J gene is TRBJ2-3, the V gene TRBV29-1; 7 bases agree with TRBD2. Trimming took 3 bases from V and 5 from J; bases not matched to a gene: 14. Germline V gene lookup returns CDR1 SQVTM and CDR2 ANQGSEA. This CDR3 is built from 16 residues. The CDR3 spells CSVDPKMAGEGDTQYF. CDR3 nucleotide sequence: TGCAGCGTTGATCCGAAGATGGCGGGAGAAGGAGATACGCAGTATTTT.

The chain joins TRBV5-1 to TRBJ1-1, with D maybe TRBD1 (6 bases). There are 14 residues in the CDR3. CDR1 is SGHRS, CDR2 YFSETQ, per germline. The V end was cut by 5 bases, the J end by 0 bases, with 11 bases between. The CDR3 DNA is TGCGCCAGCAGTATCAGGGGTATGAACACTGAAGCTTTCTTT. Encoded protein: CASSIRGMNTEAFF.

The V gene is TRBV7-9, the J gene TRBJ1-2, with D maybe TRBD1 (5 bases). This CDR3 has 16 amino acids. Trimming took off 3 bases at V and 0 bases at J, with 14 bases between the two ends. CDR1 is SEHNR, CDR2 FQNEAQ, per germline (reference sequence). The CDR3 DNA is TGTGCCAGCAGCTTTAGCTCAGGGAGATCTAACTATGGCTACACCTTC. It specifies CASSFSSGRSNYGYTF.

The chain joins TRBV7-2 to TRBJ1-4; tentatively, D is TRBD1 (5 bases). V lost 0 bases, J lost 5 bases, and 13 bases lay in between. The CDR3 has 16 residues. Germline V gene sequence: CDR1 SGHTA, CDR2 FQGNSA. Written as DNA, the CDR3 is TGTGCCAGCAGCTTAGCGAGGACAAGGGGAAATGAAAAACTGTTTTTT. Amino acids: CASSLARTRGNEKLFF.

The V and J genes are TRBV9 and TRBJ2-7; TRBD1 agrees at 11 bases. Germline trimming cut 3 bases from V and 4 bases from J; bases unmatched to any gene: 9. CDR3 length: 16 residues. Germline-derived CDR1 and CDR2 are SGDLS and YYNGEE. The CDR3 bases are TGTGCCAGCAGCGCTGGACAGGGGGCTTTCGGATACGAGCAGTACTTC. It yields the protein CASSAGQGAFGYEQYF.

The V call is TRBV2, the J call TRBJ2-7, with TRBD2 identical over 9 bases. The V gene's germline CDR1 is SNHLY and CDR2 FYNNEI. CDR3 length equals 15 residues. The V and J ends lost 2 bases and 5 bases, in that order; junction bases with no gene match: 7. DNA for the CDR3: TGTGCCAGCAGTGAACCGCGGGAGGGCCCCCACGAGCAGTACTTC. It codes for CASSEPREGPHEQYF.

V and J are TRBV5-1 and TRBJ1-1; D possibly corresponds to TRBD1 (6 bases). CDR1 is SGHRS, CDR2 YFSETQ, per germline. The V end was cut by 3 bases, the J end by 7 bases, with 16 bases between. The CDR3 is 14 amino acids. The CDR3 sequence is CASSSNRVYSEAFF. The CDR3 coding sequence is TGCGCCAGCAGCTCCAACAGGGTATATAGTGAAGCTTTCTTT.

This clone was seen once. The chain links TRBV6-5 to TRBJ1-5, with TRBD1 as a possible D gene (6 bases). CDR1 is MNHEY and CDR2 is SVGAGI in the germline V gene. V was cut by 8 bases and J by 1 base, with 15 bases left in between. This CDR3 contains 15 residues. As DNA, the CDR3 is TGTGCCAGCCCAAACCGGGGGGCCAGCAATCAGCCCCAGCATTTT. Translation: CASPNRGASNQPQHF.

V gene TRBV28 combines with J gene TRBJ1-2; 10 nucleotides agree with TRBD1. The CDR3 consists of 16 residues. The V segment lost 3 bases and the J segment 3 bases; nucleotides outside the gene matches: 7. The germline V gene encodes CDR1 MDHEN and CDR2 SYDVKM. CDR3: CASSFNLGQGDYGYTF. The CDR3 DNA sequence: TGTGCCAGCAGTTTCAACCTCGGACAGGGGGACTATGGCTACACCTTC.

The chain combines TRBV7-9 with TRBJ2-5, with D unresolved. V lost 5 bases and J 1 base, leaving 11 bases between the germline ends. This CDR3 has 14 residues. CDR1 and CDR2 from the germline V gene are SEHNR and FQNEAQ (reference sequence). DNA for the CDR3: TGTGCCAGCAGCGACATTTGGGCCCAAGAGACCCAGTACTTC. Translation gives CASSDIWAQETQYF.

The DNA of the CDR3 is TGCGCCAGCAGTGAGGGCGGGTCCCGTTGGACCGGGGAGCTGTTTTTT. Its translation is CASSEGGSRWTGELFF. The chain has TRBV10-1 and TRBJ2-2, with D perhaps matching TRBD2 (5 bases). V lost 2 bases to trimming and J lost 5 bases, with 15 bases between them. The germline V gene encodes CDR1 WNHNN and CDR2 SYGVQD (reference sequence). This CDR3 is built from 16 residues.

The rearrangement joins TRBV6-1 to TRBJ2-2; weak D call: TRBD2 (5 bases). CDR3 length equals 19 residues. Per germline, CDR1 MNHNS and CDR2 SASEGT. V was shortened by 2 bases and J by 4 bases, with 23 bases between the two germline ends. The CDR3 protein is CASSEKFGSRGRATGELFF. CDR3 bases: TGTGCCAGCAGTGAAAAATTCGGGTCTAGAGGGCGAGCCACCGGGGAGCTGTTTTTT.

The chain couples TRBV27 to TRBJ2-6; TRBD1 aligns across 9 bases. CDR3 length equals 20 residues. The trim removed 3 bases at V and 1 base at J, leaving 13 bases unmatched. Germline-derived CDR1 and CDR2 are MNHEY and SMNVEV (reference sequence). CDR3 protein: CASSFIISGTGYSGANVLTF. The CDR3, as DNA: TGTGCCAGCAGTTTCATAATCTCAGGGACAGGGTATTCTGGGGCCAACGTCCTGACTTTC.

V is TRBV6-6 and J is TRBJ1-5; D may be TRBD1 (5 bases). The CDR3 has 15 residues. The germline V gene encodes CDR1 MNHNY and CDR2 SVGAGI (reference sequence). V shed 4 bases and J shed 0 bases, with 10 bases lying between them. The DNA for the CDR3 is TGTGCCAGCAGTTCTACGGGGGTTAGCAATCAGCCCCAGCATTTT. Protein sequence: CASSSTGVSNQPQHF.

The V call is TRBV28, the J call TRBJ2-5; 7 nucleotides align to TRBD1. Germline CDR1 and CDR2: MDHEN and SYDVKM. Germline trimming cut 2 bases from V and 1 base from J; bases unmatched to any gene: 13. The CDR3 runs to 18 residues. For the CDR3, the DNA is TGTGCCAGCAGTTTACCACAAGACAGGGAGACACTCCAAGAGACCCAGTACTTC. Translated: CASSLPQDRETLQETQYF.

V is TRBV7-9 and J is TRBJ1-1; D unclear. There are 14 residues in the CDR3. Germline CDR1 SEHNR, CDR2 FQNEAQ (reference sequence). V gave up 0 bases and J gave up 1 base, with 6 bases separating them. The CDR3 region has the DNA TGTGCCAGCAGCTTAGCTGTTCGGAACACTGAAGCTTTCTTT. Translating gives CASSLAVRNTEAFF.

This chain uses TRBV28 with TRBJ2-7; 10 nucleotides agree with TRBD2. Germline CDR1 is MDHEN and CDR2 is SYDVKM. This CDR3 has 15 amino acids. J lost 4 bases, V lost 2 bases, and 5 bases had no gene match. The CDR3 spells CASSLGASGRYEQYF. CDR3 DNA sequence: TGTGCCAGCAGTTTAGGAGCTAGCGGGAGATACGAGCAGTACTTC.

V and J are TRBV5-4 and TRBJ2-3, with 7 bases lining up with TRBD1. This CDR3 spans 15 amino acids. Germline V gene sequence: CDR1 SGHNT, CDR2 YYREEE (reference sequence). The V segment lost 3 bases and the J segment 1 base; nucleotides outside the gene matches: 5. The CDR3, as DNA: TGTGCCAGCAGCTCAGGGGGAGTGGGCACAGATACGCAGTATTTT. Its protein product is CASSSGGVGTDTQYF.

This clone was detected a few times. This chain uses TRBV4-3 with TRBJ2-1, with TRBD2 matching over 7 bases. Looked up from germline, CDR1 is LGHNA and CDR2 is YSLEER. This CDR3 comprises 17 residues. V lost 4 bases and J lost 8; bases outside the gene matches: 17. The CDR3 protein is CASSLRLGSGKRDEQFF. The CDR3 coding sequence is TGCGCCAGCAGCCTCCGGCTAGGGAGCGGGAAAAGGGATGAGCAGTTCTTC.

This clone was seen only once. This rearrangement joins TRBV7-8 to TRBJ2-1; the D gene is possibly TRBD2 (7 bases). The germline V gene encodes CDR1 SGHVS and CDR2 FQNEAQ. The CDR3 spans 18 residues. Trimming stripped 3 bases from V and 0 bases from J, with 18 bases between. DNA for the CDR3: TGTGCCAGCAGCTTTTTTAAGGGGGAGGGGAGCTCCTACAATGAGCAGTTCTTC. Protein: CASSFFKGEGSSYNEQFF.

Points on this clone: This same CDR3 is encoded by further DNA sequences in the sample. J is TRBJ2-5 and V is TRBV7-2; 11 nucleotides line up with TRBD2. The CDR3 contains 15 residues. V dropped 3 bases and J dropped 5; count of bases not matched to a gene: 5. CDR1 and CDR2 from the germline V gene are SGHTA and FQGNSA. The CDR3 sequence is CASSFLAGGGETQYF. CDR3 DNA sequence: TGTGCCAGCAGCTTCCTAGCGGGAGGAGGGGAGACCCAGTACTTC.